This T cell receptor beta chain was documented in a study of T cell responses to AZD1222 COVID-19 vaccine. Background on the study: Doses given second, at about 4 or about 12 weeks, were pooled.

Germline V gene lookup returns CDR1 LNHDA and CDR2 SQIVND (reference sequence). This CDR3 spans 12 amino acids. V lost 6 bases to trimming and J lost 3 bases, with 6 bases between them. Generated by immunoSEQ multiplex PCR, the TCRdb table keeps only in-frame clones and is missing some. The sample contains about 140,000 clones, just under 95% of which appear only once. Study-wide findings and caveats: Dominant at 160-218 and 743-854, vaccine-associated CD4 TCRs also spanned spike. Elevations in Spike-specific TCR breadth and depth followed administration of two AZD1222 doses. Repertoires were obtained solely post-peak T cell response.

A note on this clone: Its antigen is still unknown.

The sample consisted of peripheral blood, taken on day 0 of AZD1222 vaccination. The source is an adult in good health. V is TRBV19 and J is TRBJ1-5; D not resolved. The CDR3 loop is CASSWNNQPQHF. DNA of the CDR3: TGTGCCAGTAGCTGGAACAATCAGCCCCAGCATTTT.